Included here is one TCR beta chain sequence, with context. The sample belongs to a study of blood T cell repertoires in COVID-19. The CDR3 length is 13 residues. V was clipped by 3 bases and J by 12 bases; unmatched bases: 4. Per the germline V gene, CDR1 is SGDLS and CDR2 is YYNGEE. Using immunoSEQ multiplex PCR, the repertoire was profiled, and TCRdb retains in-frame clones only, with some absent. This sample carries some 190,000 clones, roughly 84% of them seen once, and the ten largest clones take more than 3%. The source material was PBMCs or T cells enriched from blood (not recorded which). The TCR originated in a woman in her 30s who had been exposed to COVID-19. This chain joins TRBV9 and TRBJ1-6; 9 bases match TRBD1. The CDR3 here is CASSGTGALPLHF. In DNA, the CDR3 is TGTGCCAGCAGCGGGACAGGGGCGTTACCCCTCCACTTT. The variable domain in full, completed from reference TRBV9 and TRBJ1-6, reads DSGVTQTPKHLITATGQRVTLRCSPRSGDLSVYWYQQSLDQGLQFLIQYYNGEERAKGNILERFSAQQFPDLHSELNLSSLELGDSALYFCASSGTGALPLHFGNGTRLTVT.